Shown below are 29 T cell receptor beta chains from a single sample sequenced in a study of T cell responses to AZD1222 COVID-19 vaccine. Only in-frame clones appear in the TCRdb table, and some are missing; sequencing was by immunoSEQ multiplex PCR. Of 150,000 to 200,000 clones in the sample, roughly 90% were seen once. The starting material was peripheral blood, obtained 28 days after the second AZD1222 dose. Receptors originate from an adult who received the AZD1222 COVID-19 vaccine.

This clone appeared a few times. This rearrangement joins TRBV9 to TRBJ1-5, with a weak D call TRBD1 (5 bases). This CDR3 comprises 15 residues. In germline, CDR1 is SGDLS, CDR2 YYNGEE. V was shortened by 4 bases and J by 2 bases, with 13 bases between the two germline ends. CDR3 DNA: TGTGCCAGCAGCCGGGGTGGGGGAGGCAATCAGCCCCAGCATTTT. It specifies CASSRGGGGNQPQHF.

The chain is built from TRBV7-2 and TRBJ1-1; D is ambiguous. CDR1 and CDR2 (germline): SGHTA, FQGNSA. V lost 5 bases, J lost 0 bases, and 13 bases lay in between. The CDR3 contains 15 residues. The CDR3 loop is CASSLGFTVNTEAFF. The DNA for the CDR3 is TGTGCCAGCAGCCTAGGTTTTACAGTGAACACTGAAGCTTTCTTT.

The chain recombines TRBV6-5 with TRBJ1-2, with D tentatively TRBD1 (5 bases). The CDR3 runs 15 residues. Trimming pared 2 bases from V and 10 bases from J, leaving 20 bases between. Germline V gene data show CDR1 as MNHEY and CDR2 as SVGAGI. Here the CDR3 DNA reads TGTGCCAGCAGTTACACCCGGCGGGGGGGTTTTGACTACACCTTC. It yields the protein CASSYTRRGGFDYTF.

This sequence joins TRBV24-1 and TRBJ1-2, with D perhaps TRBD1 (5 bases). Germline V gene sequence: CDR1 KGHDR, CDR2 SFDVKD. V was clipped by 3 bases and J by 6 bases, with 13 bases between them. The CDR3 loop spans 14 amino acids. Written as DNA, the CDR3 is TGTGCCACCAGTGATATTGGAAGGGGAGATGGCTACACCTTC. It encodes CATSDIGRGDGYTF.

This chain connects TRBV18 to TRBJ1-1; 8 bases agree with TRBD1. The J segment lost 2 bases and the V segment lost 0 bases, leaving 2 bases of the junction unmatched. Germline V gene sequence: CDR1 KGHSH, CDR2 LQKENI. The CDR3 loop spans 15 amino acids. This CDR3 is CASSPPAGGNTEAFF. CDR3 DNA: TGTGCCAGCTCACCACCTGCAGGGGGCAACACTGAAGCTTTCTTT.

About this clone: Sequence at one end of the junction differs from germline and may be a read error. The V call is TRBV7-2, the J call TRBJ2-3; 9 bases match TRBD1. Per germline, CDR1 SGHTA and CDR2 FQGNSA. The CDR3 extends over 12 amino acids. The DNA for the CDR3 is TGTGCCAGCAGCTTAGCGGGACAGGGTAGAGATTTT. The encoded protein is CASSLAGQGRDF.

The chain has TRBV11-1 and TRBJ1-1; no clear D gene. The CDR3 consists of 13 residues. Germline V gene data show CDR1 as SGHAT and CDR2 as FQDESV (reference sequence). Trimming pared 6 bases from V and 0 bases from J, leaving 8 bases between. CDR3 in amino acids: CASRERMNTEAFF. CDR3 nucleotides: TGTGCCAGCAGGGAGAGAATGAACACTGAAGCTTTCTTT.

CDR3: CATSPRQGGLYEQYF. CDR3 coding DNA: TGTGCCACCAGCCCTCGACAGGGTGGCCTTTACGAGCAGTACTTC. The genes are TRBV15 and TRBJ2-7; 7 bases align to TRBD1. With 5 bases clipped from V and 4 bases from J, the junction kept 11 bases outside the gene matches. Germline V CDR1 and CDR2: LNHNV, YYDKDF (reference sequence). The CDR3 contains 15 residues.

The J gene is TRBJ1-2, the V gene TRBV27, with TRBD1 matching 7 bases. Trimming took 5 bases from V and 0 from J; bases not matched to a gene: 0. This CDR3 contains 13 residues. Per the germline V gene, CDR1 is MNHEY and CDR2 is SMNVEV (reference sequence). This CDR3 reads CASSRGPNYGYTF. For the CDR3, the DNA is TGTGCCAGCAGTAGGGGGCCTAACTATGGCTACACCTTC.

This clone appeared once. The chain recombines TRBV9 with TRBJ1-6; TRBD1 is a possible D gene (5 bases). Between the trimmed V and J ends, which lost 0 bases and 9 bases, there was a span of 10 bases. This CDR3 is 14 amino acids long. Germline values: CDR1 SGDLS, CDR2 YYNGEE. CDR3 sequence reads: CASSVAGNGSPLHF. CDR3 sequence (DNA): TGTGCCAGCAGCGTAGCAGGGAATGGTTCACCCCTCCACTTT. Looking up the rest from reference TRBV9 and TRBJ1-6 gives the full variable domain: DSGVTQTPKHLITATGQRVTLRCSPRSGDLSVYWYQQSLDQGLQFLIQYYNGEERAKGNILERFSAQQFPDLHSELNLSSLELGDSALYFCASSVAGNGSPLHFGNGTRLTVT.

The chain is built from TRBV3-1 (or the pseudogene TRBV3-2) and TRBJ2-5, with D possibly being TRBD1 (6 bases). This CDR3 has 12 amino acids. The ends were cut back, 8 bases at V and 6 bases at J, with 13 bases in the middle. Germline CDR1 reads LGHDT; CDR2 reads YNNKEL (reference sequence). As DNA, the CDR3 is TGTGCCAGCCGAGGGGGTGTGAAGACCCAGTACTTC. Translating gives CASRGGVKTQYF.

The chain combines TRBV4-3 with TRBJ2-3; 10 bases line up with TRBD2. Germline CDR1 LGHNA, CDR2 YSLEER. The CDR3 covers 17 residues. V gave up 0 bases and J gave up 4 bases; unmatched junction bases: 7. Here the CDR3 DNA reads TGCGCCAGCAGCCAAGAGCGAGCGGGGGGGCCTGCAGATACGCAGTATTTT. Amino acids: CASSQERAGGPADTQYF.

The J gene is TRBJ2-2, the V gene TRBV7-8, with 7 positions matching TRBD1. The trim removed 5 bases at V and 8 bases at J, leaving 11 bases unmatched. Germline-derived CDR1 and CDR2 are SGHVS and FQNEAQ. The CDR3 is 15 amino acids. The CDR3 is CASSARDSSTGELFF. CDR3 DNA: TGTGCCAGCAGCGCAAGGGACAGTAGTACTGGGGAGCTGTTTTTT.

The CDR3 nucleotides are TGCGCCAGCAGTGAGTCCCAAGCCCGTCAGCCCCAGCATTTT. It translates to CASSESQARQPQHF. The V gene is TRBV10-2, the J gene TRBJ1-5; D uncertain. The CDR3 has 14 residues. Germline V gene sequence: CDR1 WSHSY, CDR2 SAAADI. Trimming shortened V by 0 bases and J by 6 bases, and 9 bases separated the two germline ends.

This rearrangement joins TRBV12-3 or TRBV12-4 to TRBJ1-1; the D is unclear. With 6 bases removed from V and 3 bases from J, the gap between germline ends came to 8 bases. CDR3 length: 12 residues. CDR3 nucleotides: TGTGCCAGCAGCCCCGGGTACACTGAAGCTTTCTTT. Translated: CASSPGYTEAFF.

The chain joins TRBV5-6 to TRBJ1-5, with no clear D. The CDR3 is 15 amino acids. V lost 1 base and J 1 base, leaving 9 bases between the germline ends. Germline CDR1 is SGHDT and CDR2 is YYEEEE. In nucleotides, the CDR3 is TGTGCCAGCAGCTTGACGAAGGGAAGCAATCAGCCCCAGCATTTT. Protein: CASSLTKGSNQPQHF.

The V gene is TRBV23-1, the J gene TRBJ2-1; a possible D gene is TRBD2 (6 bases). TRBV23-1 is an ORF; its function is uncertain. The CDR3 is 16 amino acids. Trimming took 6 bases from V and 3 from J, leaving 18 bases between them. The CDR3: CASSPSGEGDYNEQFF. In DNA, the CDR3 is TGCGCCAGCAGCCCCTCGGGAGAGGGCGACTACAATGAGCAGTTCTTC.

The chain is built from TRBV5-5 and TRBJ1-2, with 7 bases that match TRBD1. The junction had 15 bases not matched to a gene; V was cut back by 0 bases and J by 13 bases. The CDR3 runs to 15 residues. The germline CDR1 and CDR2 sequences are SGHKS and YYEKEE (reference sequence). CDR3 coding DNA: TGTGCCAGCAGCTTGGTACCCAGACAGGGTGGACTCTTCACCTTC. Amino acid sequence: CASSLVPRQGGLFTF.

The CDR3 region is CASSLEVLLTDTQYF. DNA for the CDR3: TGCGCCAGCAGCTTAGAGGTCCTGTTGACAGATACGCAGTATTTT. This chain links TRBV5-1 with TRBJ2-3, with D unclear. CDR1 and CDR2 (germline): SGHRS, YFSETQ. The ends were cut back, 2 bases at V and 3 bases at J, with 13 bases in the middle. The CDR3 contains 15 residues.

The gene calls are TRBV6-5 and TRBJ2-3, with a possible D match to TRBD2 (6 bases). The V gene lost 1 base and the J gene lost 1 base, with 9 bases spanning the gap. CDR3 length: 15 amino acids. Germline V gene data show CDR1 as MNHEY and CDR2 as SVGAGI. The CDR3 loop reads CASSYWAGRTDTQYF. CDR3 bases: TGTGCCAGCAGTTACTGGGCGGGGCGCACAGATACGCAGTATTTT.

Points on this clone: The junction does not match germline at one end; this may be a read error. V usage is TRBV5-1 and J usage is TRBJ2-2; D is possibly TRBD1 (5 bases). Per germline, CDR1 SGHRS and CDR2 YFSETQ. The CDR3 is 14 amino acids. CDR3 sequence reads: CVSRAETNTGELFF. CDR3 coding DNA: TGCGTCAGCAGGGCAGAAACGAACACCGGGGAGCTGTTTTTT.

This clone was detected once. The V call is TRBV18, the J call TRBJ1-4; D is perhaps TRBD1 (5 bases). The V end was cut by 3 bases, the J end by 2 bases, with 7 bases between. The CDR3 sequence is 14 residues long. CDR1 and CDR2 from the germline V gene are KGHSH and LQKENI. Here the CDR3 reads CASSPGQTNEKLFF. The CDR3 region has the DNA TGTGCCAGCTCACCGGGGCAGACTAATGAAAAACTGTTTTTT.

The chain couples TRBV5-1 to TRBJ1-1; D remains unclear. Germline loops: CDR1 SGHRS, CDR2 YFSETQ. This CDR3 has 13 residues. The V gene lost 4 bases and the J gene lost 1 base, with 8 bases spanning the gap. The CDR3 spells CASSQDSNTEAFF. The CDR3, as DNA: TGCGCCAGCAGCCAGGACTCGAACACTGAAGCTTTCTTT.

The CDR3 protein is CASSLANTEAFF. CDR3 nucleotides: TGTGCCAGCAGCCTTGCGAACACTGAAGCTTTCTTT. The J gene is TRBJ1-1, the V gene TRBV3-1 (or the pseudogene TRBV3-2); D is unresolved. The germline CDR1 and CDR2 sequences are LGHDT and YNNKEL (reference sequence). V lost 4 bases, J lost 1 base, and 4 bases lay in between. The CDR3 totals 12 residues.

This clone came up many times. The CDR3 nucleotides are TGTGCCAGCAGCTTGCGGCCGACAGAACGACCAACTGAAGCTTTCTTT. Its translation: CASSLRPTERPTEAFF. The genes are TRBV5-4 and TRBJ1-1, with D possibly being TRBD1 (5 bases). This CDR3 spans 16 amino acids. Germline CDR1 and CDR2: SGHNT and YYREEE (reference sequence). V lost 1 base and J 5 bases, leaving 18 bases between the germline ends. Drawing the rest from reference TRBV5-4 and TRBJ1-1, the complete variable domain is ETGVTQSPTHLIKTRGQQVTLRCSSQSGHNTVSWYQQALGQGPQFIFQYYREEENGRGNFPPRFSGLQFPNYSSELNVNALELDDSALYLCASSLRPTERPTEAFFGQGTRLTVV.

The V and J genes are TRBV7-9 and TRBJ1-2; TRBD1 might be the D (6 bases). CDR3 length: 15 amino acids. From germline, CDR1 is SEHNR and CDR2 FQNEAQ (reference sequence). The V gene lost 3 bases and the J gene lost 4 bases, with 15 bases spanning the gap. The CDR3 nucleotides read TGTGCCAGCAGCTTCCCGGACAGCCGACCCTATGGCTACACCTTC. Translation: CASSFPDSRPYGYTF.

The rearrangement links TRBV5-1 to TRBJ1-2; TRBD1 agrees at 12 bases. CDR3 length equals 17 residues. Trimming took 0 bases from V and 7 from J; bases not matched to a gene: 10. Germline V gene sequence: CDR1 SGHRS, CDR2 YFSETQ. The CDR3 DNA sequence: TGCGCCAGCAGCTTGGGGCCCGGGACAGGGGGCCGGTTTGGCTACACCTTC. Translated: CASSLGPGTGGRFGYTF.

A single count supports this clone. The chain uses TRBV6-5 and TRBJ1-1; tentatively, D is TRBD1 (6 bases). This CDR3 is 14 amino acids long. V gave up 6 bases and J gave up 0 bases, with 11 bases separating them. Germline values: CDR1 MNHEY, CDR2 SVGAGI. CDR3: CASSLDRLNTEAFF. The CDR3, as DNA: TGTGCCAGCAGCCTAGACAGGTTGAACACTGAAGCTTTCTTT.

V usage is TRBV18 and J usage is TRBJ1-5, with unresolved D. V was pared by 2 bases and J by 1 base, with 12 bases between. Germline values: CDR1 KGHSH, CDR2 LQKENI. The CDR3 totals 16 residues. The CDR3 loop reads CASSPSSSGSNQPQHF. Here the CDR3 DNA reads TGTGCCAGCTCACCAAGTTCGAGTGGCAGCAATCAGCCCCAGCATTTT. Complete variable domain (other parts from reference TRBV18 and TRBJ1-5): NAGVMQNPRHLVRRRGQEARLRCSPMKGHSHVYWYRQLPEEGLKFMVYLQKENIIDESGMPKERFSAEFPKEGPSILRIQQVVRGDSAAYFCASSPSSSGSNQPQHFGDGTRLSIL.